Presented here are 32 T cell receptor beta chains from one specimen sequenced in a study of neurological immune-mediated disorders. Time point meaning: longitudinal time-point 3. Each CDR3 protein is one row after TCRdb ran MiXCR on the 5' RACE reads. The data contain some 43,000 distinct CDR3 sequences, more than 9.5% of them singletons. The material sequenced was PBMCs. These receptors were taken from a male donor with HTLV-1-associated myelopathy (HAM/TSP).

This clonotype showed up many times. The rearrangement joins TRBV27 to TRBJ1-5; the D is unclear. This CDR3 contains 15 residues. Trimming shortened V by 2 bases and J by 4 bases, and 12 bases separated the two germline ends. The V gene's germline CDR1 is MNHEY and CDR2 SMNVEV (reference sequence). CDR3 DNA sequence: TGTGCCAGCAGTTTAGGGCGAAGTCCAAATCAGCCCCAGCATTTT. Translation gives CASSLGRSPNQPQHF.

This clonotype was detected many times. The genes are TRBV3-1 and TRBJ2-3; no clear D. The V end was cut by 0 bases, the J end by 0 bases, with 7 bases between. There are 15 residues in the CDR3. Germline V lookup: CDR1 LGHDT, CDR2 YNNKEL (reference sequence). The CDR3 spells CASSQDVGSTDTQYF. CDR3 sequence (DNA): TGTGCCAGCAGCCAAGATGTCGGAAGCACAGATACGCAGTATTTT.

This clonotype has only a few counts. A read error may be the cause here, since a much bigger clone is one base away. The chain is built from TRBV7-2 and TRBJ2-2, with D possibly TRBD2 on 5 matching bases. Germline assignment: CDR1 SGHTA and CDR2 FQGNSA. The CDR3 has 16 amino acids. CDR3 residues: CVSSLFGGSNTGELFF. DNA of the CDR3: TGTGTCAGCAGCCTCTTTGGCGGGTCGAACACCGGGGAGCTGTTTTTT.

This clonotype came up a few times. The chain recombines TRBV10-3 with TRBJ2-7; TRBD2 agrees at 8 bases. J gave up 2 bases and V 0 bases, and 6 bases lay outside the gene matches. This CDR3 contains 16 residues. Germline V CDR1 and CDR2: ENHRY, SYGVKD. The CDR3 here is CAISESGERGTYEQYF. The CDR3 DNA reads TGTGCCATCAGTGAGTCGGGGGAGCGGGGGACCTACGAGCAGTACTTC.

The V and J genes are TRBV15 and TRBJ1-1; tentatively, D is TRBD1 (5 bases). Germline V gene lookup returns CDR1 LNHNV and CDR2 YYDKDF (reference sequence). Deletions cut 3 bases from V and 13 bases from J, with 18 bases between. CDR3 length: 13 amino acids. This CDR3 reads CATSSKTVSGDFF. The CDR3 DNA reads as TGTGCCACCAGCAGCAAGACAGTCTCGGGAGATTTCTTT. The complete variable domain, with remaining parts taken from reference TRBV15 and TRBJ1-1, reads DAMVIQNPRYQVTQFGKPVTLSCSQTLNHNVMYWYQQKSSQAPKLLFHYYDKDFNNEADTPDNFQSRRPNTSFCFLDIRSPGLGDTAMYLCATSSKTVSGDFFGQGTRLTVV.

The V call is TRBV5-1, the J call TRBJ1-6; D remains unclear. The CDR3 length is 18 residues. Trimming stripped 0 bases from V and 8 bases from J, with 21 bases between. From germline, CDR1 is SGHRS and CDR2 YFSETQ. Here the CDR3 reads CASSLGIFSGSSHSPLHF. The CDR3 nucleotides read TGCGCCAGCAGCTTGGGTATTTTCTCCGGGAGCAGTCATTCACCCCTCCACTTT. The full variable domain, its missing parts supplied by reference TRBV5-1 and TRBJ1-6, is KAGVTQTPRYLIKTRGQQVTLSCSPISGHRSVSWYQQTPGQGLQFLFEYFSETQRNKGNFPGRFSGRQFSNSRSEMNVSTLELGDSALYLCASSLGIFSGSSHSPLHFGNGTRLTVT.

This clonotype was detected many times. The chain employs TRBV14 and TRBJ2-1; no definite D call. V was trimmed by 3 bases and J by 0 bases, leaving 6 bases between them. This CDR3 has 14 amino acids. CDR1 is SGHDN, CDR2 FVKESK, per germline. The CDR3 coding sequence is TGTGCCAGCAGCCAGTACAGCTCCTACAATGAGCAGTTCTTC. Amino acid sequence: CASSQYSSYNEQFF.

There are many counts of this clonotype. The chain joins TRBV15 to TRBJ2-1; perhaps TRBD1 as D (5 bases). The V gene's germline CDR1 is LNHNV and CDR2 YYDKDF (reference sequence). The CDR3 loop spans 14 amino acids. V was trimmed by 0 bases and J by 6 bases, leaving 9 bases between them. The CDR3 bases are TGTGCCACCAGCAGAGATACGACAGTCAATGAGCAGTTCTTC. Its translation is CATSRDTTVNEQFF.

This clonotype was counted at least ten times. V and J are TRBV5-1 and TRBJ1-2, with unresolved D. V was cut by 4 bases and J by 6 bases, with 13 bases left in between. The length of the CDR3 is 13 residues. Germline V gene lookup returns CDR1 SGHRS and CDR2 YFSETQ. The CDR3 DNA follows: TGCGCCAGCAGCCCTCGAGGGAGGGATGGCTACACCTTC. Encoded protein: CASSPRGRDGYTF.

This chain's CDR3 is CASSEMGGGSDTQFF. For the CDR3, the DNA is TGTGCCAGCAGTGAAATGGGCGGGGGGTCAGATACGCAGTTCTTC. The V gene is TRBV25-1, the J gene TRBJ2-1; 8 bases line up with TRBD2. The germline V gene encodes CDR1 MGHDK and CDR2 SYGVNS. There are 15 residues in the CDR3. J lost 12 bases, V lost 2 bases, and 12 bases had no gene match.

This clonotype was seen only a few times. The chain couples TRBV5-1 to TRBJ2-3; no clear D gene. V lost 0 bases and J lost 1, with 6 bases in between. There are 14 residues in the CDR3. The germline gives CDR1 SGHRS, CDR2 YFSETQ. In DNA form, the CDR3 reads TGCGCCAGCAGCTTGGACACAGGCACAGATACGCAGTATTTT. The encoded protein is CASSLDTGTDTQYF.

This clonotype was counted many times. The chain uses TRBV5-1 and TRBJ1-1; TRBD1 agrees at 8 bases. Germline assignment: CDR1 SGHRS and CDR2 YFSETQ. Trimming cost V 3 bases and J 8 bases; bases outside gene matches: 9. The CDR3 is made up of 14 amino acids. DNA of the CDR3: TGCGCCAGCAGCTGGCTATCAGGACAGGGAGAAGCTTTCTTT. This gives the protein CASSWLSGQGEAFF.

This clonotype is medium-sized. The chain carries TRBV9 and TRBJ2-7; 7 bases agree with TRBD2. J lost 7 bases, V lost 0 bases, and 4 bases had no gene match. Per germline, CDR1 SGDLS and CDR2 YYNGEE. This CDR3 has 13 residues. The CDR3, as DNA: TGTGCCAGCAGCGTAGAACCGCGGGGGGAGCAGTACTTC. Its translation is CASSVEPRGEQYF.

This clonotype was picked up many times. The genes are TRBV20-1 and TRBJ2-7, with 9 bases lining up with TRBD1. CDR1 is DFQATT, CDR2 SNEGSKA, per germline (reference sequence). The CDR3 contains 13 residues. The V segment lost 6 bases and the J segment 1 base; nucleotides outside the gene matches: 4. The DNA of the CDR3 is TGCAGTGCGGACAGGGGTGTTTCCTACGAGCAGTACTTC. It specifies CSADRGVSYEQYF.

This clonotype occurred many times. The gene calls are TRBV7-9 and TRBJ2-4; maybe TRBD1 (6 bases). The germline gives CDR1 SEHNR, CDR2 FQNEAQ (reference sequence). This CDR3 has 15 amino acids. V dropped 2 bases and J dropped 5 bases, with 13 bases sitting between them. The CDR3: CASSLSAAGENIQYF. CDR3 DNA sequence: TGTGCCAGCAGCTTAAGTGCGGCAGGGGAAAACATTCAGTACTTC.

This clonotype was observed a handful of times. The chain employs TRBV5-5 and TRBJ1-5; no clear D gene. V was shortened by 4 bases and J by 6 bases, with 14 bases between the two germline ends. The CDR3 runs to 14 residues. Germline CDR1 and CDR2: SGHKS and YYEKEE (reference sequence). CDR3 in amino acids: CASSGARWSQPQHF. Written as DNA, the CDR3 is TGTGCCAGCAGCGGCGCACGTTGGAGTCAGCCCCAGCATTTT.

This clonotype was detected ten times or more. The rearrangement uses TRBV7-2 and TRBJ1-5; D unresolved. Trimming took 0 bases from V and 4 from J, leaving 7 bases between them. Germline V gene data show CDR1 as SGHTA and CDR2 as FQGNSA. CDR3 length: 14 residues. CDR3 loop: CASSLAAANQPQHF. CDR3 bases: TGTGCCAGCAGCTTAGCGGCAGCTAATCAGCCCCAGCATTTT. Drawing the rest from reference TRBV7-2 and TRBJ1-5, the complete variable domain is GAGVSQSPSNKVTEKGKDVELRCDPISGHTALYWYRQSLGQGLEFLIYFQGNSAPDKSGLPSDRFSAERTGGSVSTLTIQRTQQEDSAVYLCASSLAAANQPQHFGDGTRLSIL.

A word on this clonotype: A much larger clone differs from this one at a single base, so this may be a read error. The chain employs TRBV18 and TRBJ2-3; tentative D call: TRBD1 (6 bases). The CDR3 spans 15 residues. Germline loops: CDR1 KGHSH, CDR2 LQKENI. The V end was cut by 2 bases, the J end by 2 bases, with 11 bases between. The CDR3 DNA reads as TGTGCCAGCTCACCAGGGACATGCAACACAGATACGCAGTATTTT. The encoded protein is CASSPGTCNTDTQYF.

CDR3 coding DNA: TGTGCCAGCAGCTTCTACACGGGGGATGGCTACACCTTC. Its translation: CASSFYTGDGYTF. The chain couples TRBV5-7 to TRBJ1-2, with D perhaps TRBD1 (5 bases). TRBV5-7 falls under the ORF class, with uncertain function. CDR3 length: 13 amino acids. The V gene lost 2 bases and the J gene lost 6 bases, with 11 bases spanning the gap.

Judged by abundance, this clonotype is medium-sized. The V gene is TRBV20-1, the J gene TRBJ1-6; perhaps TRBD1 as D (5 bases). The CDR3 is 16 residues long. With 3 bases removed from V and 3 bases from J, the gap between germline ends came to 15 bases. Germline-derived CDR1 and CDR2 are DFQATT and SNEGSKA (reference sequence). CDR3 sequence (DNA): TGCAGTGCTAGTGGGGCTGCCGCGTTCTATAATTCACCCCTCCACTTT. Translated, it gives CSASGAAAFYNSPLHF.

Judged by abundance, this clonotype is medium-sized. The chain uses TRBV27 and TRBJ1-5, with 10 nucleotides matching TRBD1. With 2 bases clipped from V and 6 bases from J, the junction kept 13 bases outside the gene matches. CDR3 length: 18 amino acids. Germline V gene data show CDR1 as MNHEY and CDR2 as SMNVEV (reference sequence). This CDR3 is CASSLMGQGSPGSQPQHF. CDR3 nucleotide sequence: TGTGCCAGCAGTTTAATGGGACAGGGGTCCCCGGGGTCTCAGCCCCAGCATTTT.

This clonotype was seen at least ten times. The chain uses TRBV6-5 and TRBJ2-1; TRBD1 agrees at 10 bases. The CDR3 spans 15 residues. The germline V gene encodes CDR1 MNHEY and CDR2 SVGAGI. V lost 6 bases and J lost 2; bases outside the gene matches: 4. CDR3 sequence: CASSWTGGTYNEQFF. In nucleotides, the CDR3 is TGTGCCAGCAGCTGGACAGGGGGGACCTACAATGAGCAGTTCTTC.

This clonotype has ten or more counts. The chain couples TRBV5-1 to TRBJ2-7; 9 bases align to TRBD2. This CDR3 is 14 amino acids long. After removal of 0 bases from V and 5 bases from J, the junction contained 3 bases not matched to a gene. The V gene's germline CDR1 is SGHRS and CDR2 YFSETQ. CDR3 coding DNA: TGCGCCAGCAGCTTGGAGCTAGCGGGGCACGAGCAGTACTTC. Its translation is CASSLELAGHEQYF.

This clonotype was seen repeatedly, ten times or more. A much larger clone lies one base from this, so it may be a read error. The J gene is TRBJ1-2, the V gene TRBV9; D gene uncertain. The CDR3 has 15 residues. Germline V CDR1 and CDR2: SGDLS, YYNGEE. CDR3 sequence (DNA): TGTGCCAACAGCGTCCACCATACCCATAACTATGGCTACACCTTC. Amino acid sequence: CANSVHHTHNYGYTF.

The chain uses TRBV5-1 and TRBJ1-4; D is uncertain. CDR3 size: 15 residues. Trimming took 0 bases from V and 5 from J, leaving 11 bases between them. The germline CDR1 and CDR2 sequences are SGHRS and YFSETQ. CDR3 sequence: CASSLGKSKNEKLFF. CDR3 DNA sequence: TGCGCCAGCAGCTTGGGCAAGTCTAAGAATGAAAAACTGTTTTTT. Based on the CDR3 plus reference TRBV5-1 and TRBJ1-4, the full variable domain is KAGVTQTPRYLIKTRGQQVTLSCSPISGHRSVSWYQQTPGQGLQFLFEYFSETQRNKGNFPGRFSGRQFSNSRSEMNVSTLELGDSALYLCASSLGKSKNEKLFFGSGTQLSVL.

This clonotype was seen many times. V usage is TRBV5-1 and J usage is TRBJ1-1, with D perhaps matching TRBD1 (5 bases). This CDR3 comprises 12 residues. Trimming shortened V by 9 bases and J by 6 bases, and 15 bases separated the two germline ends. Per the germline V gene, CDR1 is SGHRS and CDR2 is YFSETQ. CDR3 residues: CATRLGQAEAFF. The CDR3 DNA sequence: TGCGCCACTAGGCTGGGGCAGGCTGAAGCTTTCTTT.

The chain couples TRBV28 to TRBJ2-7, with 8 bases aligning to TRBD2. The germline CDR1 and CDR2 sequences are MDHEN and SYDVKM. The CDR3 spans 14 residues. J lost 5 bases, V lost 5 bases, and 8 bases had no gene match. The CDR3, as DNA: TGTGCCAGCAGTGATGCGGGGGGACTACACGAGCAGTACTTC. It specifies CASSDAGGLHEQYF.

This clonotype has at least ten counts. J is TRBJ2-7 and V is TRBV7-2; D might be TRBD2 (6 bases). From germline, CDR1 is SGHTA and CDR2 FQGNSA. The CDR3 covers 15 residues. Trimming removed 1 base at V and 2 bases at J, with 12 bases between. The CDR3 nucleotides read TGTGCCAGCAGCTTAGAGGCGGGGCCTACCTACGAGCAGTACTTC. It specifies CASSLEAGPTYEQYF. The full variable domain, rest sourced from reference TRBV7-2 and TRBJ2-7, is GAGVSQSPSNKVTEKGKDVELRCDPISGHTALYWYRQSLGQGLEFLIYFQGNSAPDKSGLPSDRFSAERTGGSVSTLTIQRTQQEDSAVYLCASSLEAGPTYEQYFGPGTRLTVT.

The sample holds many counts of this clonotype. This chain uses TRBV21-1 with TRBJ1-2; the tabulated D call, TRBD1, remains unverified against the DNA. TRBV21-1 is a known pseudogene. The CDR3 totals 16 residues. Written as DNA, the CDR3 is TGTGCCAGCAGCAAACCTACGTACGGGCCAGGGTATGGCTACACCTTC. Protein: CASSKPTYGPGYGYTF.

This clonotype came up many times. The CDR3 region has the DNA TGTGCCAGCAGCCTACTAGCGGGGACAGATACGCAGTATTTT. Encoded protein: CASSLLAGTDTQYF. The rearrangement joins TRBV5-6 to TRBJ2-3, with 10 positions matching TRBD2. CDR1 and CDR2 (germline): SGHDT, YYEEEE. Trimming removed 4 bases from V and 3 bases from J; junction bases left unmatched: 2. The CDR3 has 14 residues.

This clonotype was picked up many times. CDR3 sequence (DNA): TGTGCCAGCAGCTCAAACAGGGAGACCCAGTACTTC. This encodes CASSSNRETQYF. The chain combines TRBV7-2 with TRBJ2-5; a weak D match, TRBD1 (5 bases). CDR1 SGHTA and CDR2 FQGNSA come from the germline V gene. This CDR3 has 12 residues. The V end was cut by 4 bases, the J end by 5 bases, with 8 bases between.

This clonotype was detected many times. V is TRBV5-1 and J is TRBJ2-6; D unresolved. Germline CDR1 and CDR2: SGHRS and YFSETQ. The V gene lost 1 base and the J gene lost 6 bases, with 8 bases spanning the gap. The CDR3 totals 14 residues. CDR3 sequence: CASSLTAVANVLTF. The CDR3 DNA sequence: TGCGCCAGCAGCTTGACAGCTGTGGCCAACGTCCTGACTTTC.